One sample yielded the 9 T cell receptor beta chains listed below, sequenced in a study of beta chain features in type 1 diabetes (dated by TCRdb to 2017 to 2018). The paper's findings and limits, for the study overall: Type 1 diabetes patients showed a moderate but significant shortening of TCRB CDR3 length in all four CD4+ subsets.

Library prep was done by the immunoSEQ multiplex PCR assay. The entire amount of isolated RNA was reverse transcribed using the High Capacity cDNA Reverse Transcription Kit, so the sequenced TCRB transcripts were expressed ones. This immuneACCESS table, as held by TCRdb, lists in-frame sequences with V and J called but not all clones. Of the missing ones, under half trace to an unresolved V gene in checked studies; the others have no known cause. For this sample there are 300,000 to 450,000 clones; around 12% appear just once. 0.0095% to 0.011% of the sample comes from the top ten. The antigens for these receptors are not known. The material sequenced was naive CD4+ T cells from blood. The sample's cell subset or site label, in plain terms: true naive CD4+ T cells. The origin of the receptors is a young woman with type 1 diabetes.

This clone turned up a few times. CDR3 region: CSVVGHERGYEQYF. In DNA, the CDR3 is TGCAGCGTTGTGGGGCATGAAAGGGGCTACGAGCAGTACTTC. The chain combines TRBV29-1 with TRBJ2-7; a weak D match, TRBD1 (5 bases). Germline V CDR1 and CDR2: SQVTM, ANQGSEA. The CDR3 has 14 amino acids. V gave up 4 bases and J gave up 3 bases, with 16 bases separating them.

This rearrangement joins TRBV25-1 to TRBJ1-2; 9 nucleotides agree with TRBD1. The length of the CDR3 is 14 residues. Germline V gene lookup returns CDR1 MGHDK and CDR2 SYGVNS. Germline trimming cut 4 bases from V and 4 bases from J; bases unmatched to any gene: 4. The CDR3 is CASSAGQGFYGYTF. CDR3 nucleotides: TGTGCCAGCAGTGCCGGACAGGGGTTCTATGGCTACACCTTC.

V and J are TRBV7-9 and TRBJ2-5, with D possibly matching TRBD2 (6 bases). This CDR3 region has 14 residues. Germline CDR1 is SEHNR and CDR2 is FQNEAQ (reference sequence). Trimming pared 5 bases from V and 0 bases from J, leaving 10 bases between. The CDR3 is CASSPGTHQETQYF. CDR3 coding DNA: TGTGCCAGCAGCCCCGGGACTCACCAAGAGACCCAGTACTTC.

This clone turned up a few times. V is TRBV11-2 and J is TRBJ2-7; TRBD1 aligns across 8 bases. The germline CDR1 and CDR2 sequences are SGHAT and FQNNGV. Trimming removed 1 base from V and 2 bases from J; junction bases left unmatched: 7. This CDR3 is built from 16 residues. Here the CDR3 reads CASSLGTSGQAYEQYF. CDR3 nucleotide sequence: TGTGCCAGCAGCTTAGGAACGTCGGGACAGGCCTACGAGCAGTACTTC.

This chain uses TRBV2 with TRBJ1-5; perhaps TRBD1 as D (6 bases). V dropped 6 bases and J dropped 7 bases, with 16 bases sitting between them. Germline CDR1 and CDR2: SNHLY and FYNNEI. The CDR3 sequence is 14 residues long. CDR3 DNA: TGTGCCAGCAGCTTCCAGGCTGGGGGCCAGCCCCAGCATTTT. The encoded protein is CASSFQAGGQPQHF.

CDR3 nucleotide sequence: TGTGCCAGCAGTGGACAGGGGAGCACAGATACGCAGTATTTT. It encodes CASSGQGSTDTQYF. V usage is TRBV2 and J usage is TRBJ2-3; 8 nucleotides align to TRBD1. The CDR3 runs 14 residues. The germline CDR1 and CDR2 sequences are SNHLY and FYNNEI. Unmatched junction bases numbered 0, after V lost 4 bases and J lost 0 bases.

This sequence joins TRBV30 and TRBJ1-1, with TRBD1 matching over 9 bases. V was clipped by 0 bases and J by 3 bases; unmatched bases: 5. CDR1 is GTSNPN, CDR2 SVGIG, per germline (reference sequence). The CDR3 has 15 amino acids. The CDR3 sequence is CAWSVTGGADTEAFF. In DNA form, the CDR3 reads TGTGCCTGGAGTGTAACAGGGGGCGCGGACACTGAAGCTTTCTTT.

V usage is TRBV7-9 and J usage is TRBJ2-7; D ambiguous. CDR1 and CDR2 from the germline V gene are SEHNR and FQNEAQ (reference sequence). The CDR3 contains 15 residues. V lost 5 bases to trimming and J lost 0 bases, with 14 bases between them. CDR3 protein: CASSHDFPSSYEQYF. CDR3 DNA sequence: TGTGCCAGCAGCCATGACTTCCCCAGCTCCTACGAGCAGTACTTC.

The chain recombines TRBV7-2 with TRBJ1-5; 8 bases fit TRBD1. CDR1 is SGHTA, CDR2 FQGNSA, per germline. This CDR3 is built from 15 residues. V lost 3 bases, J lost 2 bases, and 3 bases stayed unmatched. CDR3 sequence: CASSFDRGGNQPQHF. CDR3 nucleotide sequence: TGTGCCAGCAGCTTCGACAGGGGAGGCAATCAGCCCCAGCATTTT.